These 15 T cell receptor beta chains were sequenced from one sample in a study of neurological immune-mediated disorders. One entry per CDR3 protein, called by TCRdb with MiXCR from the 5' RACE reads. The sample holds 110,000 or so distinct CDR3 sequences, around 3% seen once. Sequenced material: PBMCs. The source of these receptors is a woman in her 30s with multiple sclerosis.

This clonotype was seen ten or more times. V usage is TRBV7-2 and J usage is TRBJ2-3; D unclear. This CDR3 is built from 13 residues. V lost 3 bases and J 3 bases, leaving 7 bases between the germline ends. CDR1 SGHTA and CDR2 FQGNSA come from the germline V gene. Written as DNA, the CDR3 is TGTGCCAGCAGCTTCGCCCATACAGATACGCAGTATTTT. Its translation is CASSFAHTDTQYF.

This clonotype was counted many times. The chain recombines TRBV6-5 with TRBJ1-2; maybe TRBD1 (6 bases). This CDR3 has 16 residues. Germline values: CDR1 MNHEY, CDR2 SVGAGI. Trimming removed 5 bases from V and 0 bases from J, with 16 bases in between. The CDR3 DNA sequence: TGTGCCAGCAGTGAGGGGGGTCCGGGCCCTAACTATGGCTACACCTTC. It codes for CASSEGGPGPNYGYTF.

This clonotype was picked up many times. This chain joins TRBV12-3 or TRBV12-4 and TRBJ2-7, with 8 bases matching TRBD2. Germline trimming cut 3 bases from V and 3 bases from J; bases unmatched to any gene: 4. This CDR3 is built from 14 residues. For the CDR3, the DNA is TGTGCCAGCAGTTTGTCGAGCGGGAGCTACGAGCAGTACTTC. Protein: CASSLSSGSYEQYF.

This clonotype was recorded at least ten times. This chain uses TRBV7-9 with TRBJ1-2; D unresolved. The CDR3 loop spans 18 amino acids. The germline V gene has CDR1 SEHNR and CDR2 FQNEAQ (reference sequence). Trimming removed 4 bases at V and 1 base at J, with 22 bases between. This CDR3 reads CASSSKWAGDRVNYGYTF. The DNA of the CDR3 is TGTGCCAGCAGCTCAAAGTGGGCAGGAGACCGAGTTAACTATGGCTACACCTTC. The whole variable domain, filled in from reference TRBV7-9 and TRBJ1-2, reads DTGVSQNPRHKITKRGQNVTFRCDPISEHNRLYWYRQTLGQGPEFLTYFQNEAQLEKSRLLSDRFSAERPKGSFSTLEIQRTEQGDSAMYLCASSSKWAGDRVNYGYTFGSGTRLTVV.

This clonotype was observed at least ten times. The chain recombines TRBV5-1 with TRBJ2-1; 12 nucleotides align to TRBD1. CDR1 is SGHRS and CDR2 is YFSETQ in the germline V gene. The length of the CDR3 is 16 residues. With 7 bases clipped from V and 7 bases from J, the junction kept 12 bases outside the gene matches. CDR3 loop: CASGTSRDRGRNEQFF. The CDR3 bases are TGCGCCAGCGGAACCTCCCGGGACAGGGGGCGGAATGAGCAGTTCTTC.

This clonotype showed up many times. The chain has TRBV7-2 and TRBJ2-3; no clear D. There are 15 residues in the CDR3. The V end lost 2 bases, the J end lost 2 bases, and 11 bases lay between the germline ends. Germline CDR1 and CDR2: SGHTA and FQGNSA. The CDR3 sequence is CASSLTLTFTDTQYF. The CDR3 nucleotides read TGTGCCAGCAGCTTAACTCTTACCTTCACAGATACGCAGTATTTT.

This clonotype was picked up many times. V gene TRBV5-1 combines with J gene TRBJ2-2; D is perhaps TRBD1 (6 bases). The CDR3 spans 15 residues. Germline V CDR1 and CDR2: SGHRS, YFSETQ. V was cut by 5 bases and J by 2 bases, with 13 bases left in between. This chain's CDR3 is CASRKVGTNTGELFF. As DNA, the CDR3 is TGCGCCAGCAGAAAAGTCGGGACAAACACCGGGGAGCTGTTTTTT.

This clonotype was counted ten times or more. CDR3 coding DNA: TGTGCCAGCAGCACAGGCGGAGCCGAGCAGTACTTC. Translating it yields CASSTGGAEQYF. The V and J genes are TRBV7-2 and TRBJ2-7; TRBD1 is a possible D gene (5 bases). The germline V and J ends were trimmed by 5 bases and 6 bases, with 11 bases remaining between them. In germline, CDR1 is SGHTA, CDR2 FQGNSA. This CDR3 is built from 12 residues.

In this sample, this clonotype turned up a few times. The junction and the germline gene differ at one end; a read error may be behind it. The genes are TRBV7-2 and TRBJ1-6, with D perhaps TRBD1 (5 bases). Germline V gene sequence: CDR1 SGHTA, CDR2 FQGNSA. CDR3 length: 16 amino acids. In nucleotides, the CDR3 is TGTGCCAGCAACCCGGGGCTTAGCTCCTATAATTCAACCCTCAACTTT. Protein: CASNPGLSSYNSTLNF.

Ten or more counts support this clonotype. The junction shows a germline mismatch at one end, possibly a read error. The rearrangement joins TRBV5-5 to TRBJ2-1; 14 bases line up with TRBD2. Germline-derived CDR1 and CDR2 are SGHKS and YYEKEE (reference sequence). The CDR3 extends over 15 amino acids. This chain's CDR3 is CASSLGTRTSGRRGF. For the CDR3, the DNA is TGTGCCAGCAGCTTGGGGACCCGGACTAGCGGGAGGAGAGGCTTC.

This clonotype was detected many times. The rearrangement joins TRBV5-6 to TRBJ1-2; no definite D call. Germline CDR1 reads SGHDT; CDR2 reads YYEEEE. This CDR3 has 14 amino acids. V was shortened by 5 bases and J by 4 bases, with 15 bases between the two germline ends. This CDR3 reads CASSPREKRYGYTF. The CDR3 DNA reads TGTGCCAGCAGTCCGCGGGAGAAGCGCTATGGCTACACCTTC.

Many counts were recorded for this clonotype. The chain joins TRBV7-2 to TRBJ2-1, with TRBD2 matching 9 bases. Losses at the gene ends were 5 bases for V and 4 bases for J; bases not matched to a gene: 9. The CDR3 has 16 amino acids. Germline assignment: CDR1 SGHTA and CDR2 FQGNSA. The CDR3 loop reads CASSPAATSGYNEQFF. DNA for the CDR3: TGTGCCAGCAGCCCGGCGGCGACTAGCGGATACAATGAGCAGTTCTTC.

This clonotype showed up many times. The rearrangement joins TRBV30 to TRBJ1-1, with D perhaps matching TRBD1 (6 bases). The CDR3 length is 11 residues. In germline, CDR1 is GTSNPN, CDR2 SVGIG (reference sequence). V gave up 1 base and J gave up 7 bases, with 7 bases separating them. DNA for the CDR3: TGTGCCTGGAGTGCCAGGGGTGAAGCTTTCTTT. Protein: CAWSARGEAFF.

This clonotype was observed a few times. This may be a read error: a much more frequent sequence differs by one nucleotide. The rearrangement links TRBV25-1 to TRBJ1-1; D gene unclear. This CDR3 is 12 amino acids long. Germline loops: CDR1 MGHDK, CDR2 SYGVNS. CDR3 region: CDSSEYPGAAFF. The CDR3 coding sequence is TGTGACAGCAGTGAATATCCGGGAGCAGCTTTCTTT.

A note on this clonotype: A read error is likely, as this CDR3 ends without the conserved phenylalanine or tryptophan. The chain combines TRBV12-3 or TRBV12-4 with TRBJ1-2; weak D call: TRBD1 (5 bases). This CDR3 comprises 12 residues. Trimming cost V 3 bases and J 8 bases, with 10 bases left between them. DNA for the CDR3: TGTGCCAGCAGTTTTGGAGGGGTAGGCTACACCAAC. Its protein product is CASSFGGVGYTN.